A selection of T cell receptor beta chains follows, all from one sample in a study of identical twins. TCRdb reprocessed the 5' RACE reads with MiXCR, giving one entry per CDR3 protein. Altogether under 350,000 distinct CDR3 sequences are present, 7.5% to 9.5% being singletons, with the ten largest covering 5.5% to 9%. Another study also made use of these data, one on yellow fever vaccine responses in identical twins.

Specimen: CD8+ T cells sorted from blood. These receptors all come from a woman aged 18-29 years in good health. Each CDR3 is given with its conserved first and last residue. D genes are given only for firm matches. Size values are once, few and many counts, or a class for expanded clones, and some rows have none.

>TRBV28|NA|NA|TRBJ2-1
TGTGCCAGCAGTTCCTTCGTATACAATGAGCAGTTCTTC
CASSSFVYNEQFF
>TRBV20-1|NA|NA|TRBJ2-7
TGCAGTGCTAGAGTGAAGGACTGGAACTACGAGCAGTACTTC
CSARVKDWNYEQYF
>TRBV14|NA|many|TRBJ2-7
TGTGCCAGCAGCCAATACAGGCGCCGGGACACCTACGAGCAGTACTTC
CASSQYRRRDTYEQYF
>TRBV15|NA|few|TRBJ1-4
TGTGCCACCAGCAGCGGGGGGGGGAGCGAAAAACTGTTTTTT
CATSSGGGSEKLFF
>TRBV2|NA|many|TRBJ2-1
TGTGCCAGCAGGGATGTGTTCGAAAGCAATGAGCAGTTCTTC
CASRDVFESNEQFF
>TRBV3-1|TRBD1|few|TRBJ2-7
TGTGCCAGCAGCCAAGATCGTGCAGGGGGTAACTCCTACGAGCAGTACTTC
CASSQDRAGGNSYEQYF
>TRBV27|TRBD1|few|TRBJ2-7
TGTGCCAGCAGTTTCGTTTTTAGGGGACAGCCTTACGAGCAGTACTTC
CASSFVFRGQPYEQYF
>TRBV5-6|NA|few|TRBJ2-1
TGTGCCAGCAACCAGGGTGGCTTCAGCGGACCCTACAATGAGCAGTTCTTC
CASNQGGFSGPYNEQFF
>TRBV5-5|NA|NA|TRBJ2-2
TGTGCCAGCAGCCCGAACCCCGGGGAGCTGTTTTTT
CASSPNPGELFF
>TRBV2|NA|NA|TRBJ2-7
TGTGCCAGCAGTGAAGCGGACGGAGGAGAGCAGTACTTC
CASSEADGGEQYF
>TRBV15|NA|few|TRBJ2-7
TGTGCCACCAGCAGAGATTCCCCGGGCTTCGGCGAGCAGTACTTC
CATSRDSPGFGEQYF
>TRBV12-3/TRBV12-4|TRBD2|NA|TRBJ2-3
TGTGCCAGCAGTTTATTAGCGGGAGTCGCAGATACGCAGTATTTT
CASSLLAGVADTQYF
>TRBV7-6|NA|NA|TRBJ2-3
TGTGCCAGCAGCCACAGGCTGGATACGCAGTATTTT
CASSHRLDTQYF
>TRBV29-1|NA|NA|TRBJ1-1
TGCAGCGACGGCCGGGGAAAAGCTTTCTTT
CSDGRGKAFF
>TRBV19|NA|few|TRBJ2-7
TGTGCCAGTAGTATAGATCTGGGGAACGAGCAGTACTTC
CASSIDLGNEQYF
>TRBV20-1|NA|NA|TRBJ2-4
TGCAGTGCTAGAGAGTCACTAGGAGGAAACATTCAGTACTTC
CSARESLGGNIQYF
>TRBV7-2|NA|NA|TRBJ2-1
TGTGCCAGCAGCTTGGGGACTCGTCTTAATGAGCAGTTCTTC
CASSLGTRLNEQFF
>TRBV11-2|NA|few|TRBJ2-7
TGTGCCAGCAGCCGCCTGGGCGGGACCAGCGAGCAGTACTTC
CASSRLGGTSEQYF
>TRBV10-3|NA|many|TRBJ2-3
TGTGCCATCAGTGAGTCGGCTTCTAGCACAGATACGCAGTATTTT
CAISESASSTDTQYF
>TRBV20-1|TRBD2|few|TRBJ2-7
TGCAGTGCCATTTCACTAGCGGGAGAACTAACCTACGAGCAGTACTTC
CSAISLAGELTYEQYF
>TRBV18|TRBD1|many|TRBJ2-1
TGTGCCAGCTCACCAAACACGGACAGGGGTCGTGTTGGCTGGCTCTTC
CASSPNTDRGRVGWLF
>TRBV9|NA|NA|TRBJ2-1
TGTGCCAGCAGCGAGAGCCCGGGACGTACGAATGAGCAGTTCTTC
CASSESPGRTNEQFF
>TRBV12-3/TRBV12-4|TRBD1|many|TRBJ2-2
TGTGGGTACAGGGGCACCGGGGAGCTGTTTTTT
CGYRGTGELFF
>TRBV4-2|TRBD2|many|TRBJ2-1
TGTGCCAGCAGCCAAATTGCTAGCGGGAGTTACAATGAGCAGTTCTTC
CASSQIASGSYNEQFF
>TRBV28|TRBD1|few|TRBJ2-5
TGTGCCAGCAGTACCCTCGGGACAGTGATAAATTGGGAGACCCAGTACTTC
CASSTLGTVINWETQYF
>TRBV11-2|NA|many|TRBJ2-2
TGTGCCAGCAGCACCCCTAGGGACTGGAGCCGCCCCACCGGGGAGCTGTTTTTT
CASSTPRDWSRPTGELFF
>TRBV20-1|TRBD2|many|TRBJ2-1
TGCAGTGCTTCTCTTTCGACTAGCGGGATTTGGAATGAGCAGTTCTTC
CSASLSTSGIWNEQFF
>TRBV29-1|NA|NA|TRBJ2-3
TGCAGCGTTGAAGACCCAGCGAGCACAGATACGCAGTATTTT
CSVEDPASTDTQYF
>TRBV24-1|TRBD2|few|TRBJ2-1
TGTGCCACCAGTGATGGGAGCGGGAGGGGAATCAATGAGCAGTTCTTC
CATSDGSGRGINEQFF
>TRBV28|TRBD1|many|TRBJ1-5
TGTGCCAGCAGTTTTACAGGGGGCATCAATCAGCCCCAGCATTTT
CASSFTGGINQPQHF
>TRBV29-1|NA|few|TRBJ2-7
TGCAGCGTCCTCAGCCCTGACAATTCCTACGAGCAGTACTTC
CSVLSPDNSYEQYF
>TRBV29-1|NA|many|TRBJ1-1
TGCAGCGTTGAAAGGAACACTGAAGCTTTCTTT
CSVERNTEAFF
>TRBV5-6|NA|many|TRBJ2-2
TGTGCCAGCAGCTTTACAGGCGGGGAGCTGTTTTTT
CASSFTGGELFF
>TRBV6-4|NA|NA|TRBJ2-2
TGTGCCAGCAGTCCCGCGGAGGCCGGGGAGCTGTTTTTT
CASSPAEAGELFF
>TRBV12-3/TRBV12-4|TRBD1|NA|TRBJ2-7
TGTGCCAGCAGTTTGGGTCCGGGACAGAATTACGAGCAGTACTTC
CASSLGPGQNYEQYF